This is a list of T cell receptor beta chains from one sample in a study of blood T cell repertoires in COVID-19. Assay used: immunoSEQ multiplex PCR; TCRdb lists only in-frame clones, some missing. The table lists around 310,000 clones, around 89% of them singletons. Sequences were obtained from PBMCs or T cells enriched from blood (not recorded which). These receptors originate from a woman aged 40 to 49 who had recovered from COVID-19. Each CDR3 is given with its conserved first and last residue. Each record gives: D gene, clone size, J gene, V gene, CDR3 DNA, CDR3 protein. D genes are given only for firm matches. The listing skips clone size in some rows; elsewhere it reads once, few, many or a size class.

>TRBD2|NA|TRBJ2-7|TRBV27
TGTGCCAGCAGCGGCACGGGAGGGCTGTTGTACGAGCAGTACTTC
CASSGTGGLLYEQYF
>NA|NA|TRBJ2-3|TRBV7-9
TGTGCCAGCAGCTCTCTAGCGCCCAGCACAGATACGCAGTATTTT
CASSSLAPSTDTQYF
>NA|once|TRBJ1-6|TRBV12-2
TGTGCAAGTCGCCGCGGGACTTCCCGGCCAATTCTTTCACCCCTCCACTTT
CASRRGTSRPILSPLHF
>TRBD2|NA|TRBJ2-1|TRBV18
TGTGCCAGCTCACCACTGGCGGGGGGGCCCTCCTACAATGAGCAGTTCTTC
CASSPLAGGPSYNEQFF
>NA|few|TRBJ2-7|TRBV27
TGTGCCAGCGGGGAGCGGGACAATTCCTACGAGCAGTACTTC
CASGERDNSYEQYF
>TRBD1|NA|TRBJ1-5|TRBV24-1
TGTGCCACCCAGACAGGGAATCAGCCCCAGCATTTT
CATQTGNQPQHF
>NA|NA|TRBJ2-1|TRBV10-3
TGTGCCATCAGTGAGTCGAGGGGGGGTTACGAGCAGTTCTTC
CAISESRGGYEQFF
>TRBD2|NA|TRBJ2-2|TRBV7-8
TGTGCCAGCAGCTTAGCGCGGTTGCCTAGCGGGAGGGCCGGGCCCGGGGAGCTGTTTTTT
CASSLARLPSGRAGPGELFF
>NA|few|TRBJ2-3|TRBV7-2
TGTGCCAGCAGCTTAGACCGGGGGAACACAGATACGCAGTATTTT
CASSLDRGNTDTQYF
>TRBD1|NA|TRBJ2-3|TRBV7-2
TGTGCCAGCAGCCCAGTGTCGGGTAGCAGGGGGAGAGCAGATACGCAGTATTTT
CASSPVSGSRGRADTQYF
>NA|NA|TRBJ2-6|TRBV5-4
TGTGCCAGCAGCAGGGGGTACGGGGCCAACGTCCTGACTTTC
CASSRGYGANVLTF
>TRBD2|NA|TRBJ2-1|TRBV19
TGTGCCAGTACTATCACTAGCGGCCCTGCCAATGAGCAGTTCTTC
CASTITSGPANEQFF
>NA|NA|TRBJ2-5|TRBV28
TGTGCCAGCACCCACCGGGACTGGGAAGAGACCCAGTACTTC
CASTHRDWEETQYF
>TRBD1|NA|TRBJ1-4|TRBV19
TGTGCCAGTAGTCCGACAGGGAATGAAAAACTGTTTTTT
CASSPTGNEKLFF
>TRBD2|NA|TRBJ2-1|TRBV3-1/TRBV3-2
TGTGCCAGCAGCCCGACGGGACTACCCAATGAGCAGTTCTTC
CASSPTGLPNEQFF
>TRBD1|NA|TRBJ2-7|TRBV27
TGTGCCAGCAGTCTGACAGGGGACTCCTACGAGCAGTACTTC
CASSLTGDSYEQYF
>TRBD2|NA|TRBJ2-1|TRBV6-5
TGTGCCAGCACCCATTCTTCTAGCGGGAACAATGAGCAGTTCTTC
CASTHSSSGNNEQFF
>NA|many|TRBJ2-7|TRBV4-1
TGCGCCAGCAGCCAAGTCCCCGGGGGCTCCTACGAGCAGTACTTC
CASSQVPGGSYEQYF
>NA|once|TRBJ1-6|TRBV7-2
TGTGCCAGCAGCTTAGGAGCCTTTTATAATTCACCCCTCCACTTT
CASSLGAFYNSPLHF
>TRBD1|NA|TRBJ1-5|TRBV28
TGTGCCAGCAGGGCGCCGGGACAGGGGATGCAGCCCCAGCATTTT
CASRAPGQGMQPQHF
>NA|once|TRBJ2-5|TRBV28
TGTGCCACCTGCGATGGACAGATGAAAGAGACCCAGTACTTC
CATCDGQMKETQYF
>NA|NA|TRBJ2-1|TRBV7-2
TGTGCCAGCAGCTTAGCAGGGGCAGCCTACAATGAGCAGTTCTTC
CASSLAGAAYNEQFF
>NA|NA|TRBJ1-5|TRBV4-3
TGCGCCAGCAGCCACTACGCGGGGGAGGAACAGCCCCAGCATTTT
CASSHYAGEEQPQHF
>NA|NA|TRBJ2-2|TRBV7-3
TGTGCCAGCAGCCTCTTGGGGGGACAGTCTTTGGGCACCGGGGAGCTGTTTTTT
CASSLLGGQSLGTGELFF
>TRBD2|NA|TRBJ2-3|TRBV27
TGTGCCAGCAGCCCGGGACTAGCGTATACAGATACGCAGTATTTT
CASSPGLAYTDTQYF
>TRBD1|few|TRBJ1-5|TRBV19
TGTGCCAGCGACCGGGACAGATCGAATGGGAGCAATCAGCCCCAGCATTTT
CASDRDRSNGSNQPQHF
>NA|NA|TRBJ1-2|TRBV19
TGTGCCAGTAGAGACTTCGCGCCTGCAGATTATCGGGAGTATGGCTACACCTTC
CASRDFAPADYREYGYTF
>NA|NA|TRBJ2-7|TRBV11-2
TGTGCCAGCACCAACATGGGGAGGAACTCCTACGAGCAGTACTTC
CASTNMGRNSYEQYF
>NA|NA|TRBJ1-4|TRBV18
TGTGCCAGCTCACCACAGGGGCATAGTGAAAAACTGTTTTTT
CASSPQGHSEKLFF
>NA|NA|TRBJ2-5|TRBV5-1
TGCGCCAGCAGCCCGGACCAGCGGGTTGGGGTAGAGACCCAGTACTTC
CASSPDQRVGVETQYF
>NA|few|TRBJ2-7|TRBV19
TGTGCCAGTAGTTCAATCGGGGCGGGGACCTACGAGCAGTACTTC
CASSSIGAGTYEQYF
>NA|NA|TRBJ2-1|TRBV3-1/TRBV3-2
TGTGCCAGCAGCCAAGATCTGCGGGGCTACAATGAGCAGTTCTTC
CASSQDLRGYNEQFF
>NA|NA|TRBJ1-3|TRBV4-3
TGCGCCAGCAGCCAAGACGGAGGGTATTCCTCTGGAAACACCATATATTTT
CASSQDGGYSSGNTIYF
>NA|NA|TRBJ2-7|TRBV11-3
TGTGCCAGCAGCTTAGGCCCTAGTCTCGAGCAGTACTTC
CASSLGPSLEQYF
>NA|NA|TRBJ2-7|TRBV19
TGTGCCAGTAGTAACCAGCGATCCTACGAGCAGTACTTC
CASSNQRSYEQYF
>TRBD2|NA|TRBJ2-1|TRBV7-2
TGTGCCAGCACCCCCATTTCGGGACTAGCCCATGAGCAGTTCTTC
CASTPISGLAHEQFF
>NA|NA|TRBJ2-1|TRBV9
TGTGCCAGCACCAAGGAGGTGGGGGCGAGAGAGCAGTTCTTC
CASTKEVGAREQFF
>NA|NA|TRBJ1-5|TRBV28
TGTGCCAGCAGTTTAGGGCAGGGGATCGGCCAGCCCCAGCATTTT
CASSLGQGIGQPQHF
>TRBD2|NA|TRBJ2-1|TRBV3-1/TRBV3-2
TGTGCCAGCAGCCAAGATGGGACTAGCGGTCTAAACAATGAGCAGTTCTTC
CASSQDGTSGLNNEQFF
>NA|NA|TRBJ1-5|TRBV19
TGTGCCAGTAGTTACAGGGTGGGTGAGCCCCAGCATTTT
CASSYRVGEPQHF
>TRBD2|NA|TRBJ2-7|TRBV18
TGTGCCAGCTCTCGGGGACTAGCGGGAGTCCGCGAGCAGTACTTC
CASSRGLAGVREQYF
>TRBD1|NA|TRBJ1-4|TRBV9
TGTGCCAGCAGTGGGACAGGGGCCCATGAAAAACTGTTTTTT
CASSGTGAHEKLFF
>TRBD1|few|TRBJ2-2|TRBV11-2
TGTGCCAGCAGCTCGGGACAGGGGCGCTTGAACACCGGGGAGCTGTTTTTT
CASSSGQGRLNTGELFF
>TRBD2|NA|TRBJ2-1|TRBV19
TGTGCCAGTACCGTCGGGACTAGCGGTCCCTACTCCTACAATGAGCAGTTCTTC
CASTVGTSGPYSYNEQFF
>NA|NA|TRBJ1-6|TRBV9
TGTGCCAGCAGCTTCCTGGACACGAGCTCCTATAATTCACCCCTCCACTTT
CASSFLDTSSYNSPLHF
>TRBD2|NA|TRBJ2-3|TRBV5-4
TGTGCCAGCAGCTTGGGTAGCGGGGCAGATACGCAGTATTTT
CASSLGSGADTQYF
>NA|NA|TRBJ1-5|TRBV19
TGTGCCAGTAGCGTTCAGGGGAGAGATCAGCCCCAGCATTTT
CASSVQGRDQPQHF
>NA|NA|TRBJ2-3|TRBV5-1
TGCGCCAGCAGCTTGGAAGCGCCTAGCACAGATACGCAGTATTTT
CASSLEAPSTDTQYF
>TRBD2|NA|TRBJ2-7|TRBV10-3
TGTGCCATCAGTGCGTCTAGCGGGGGGAAGAACTACGAGCAGTACTTC
CAISASSGGKNYEQYF
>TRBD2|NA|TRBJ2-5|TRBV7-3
TGTGCCAGCAGCCGGACTAGCCAAGAGACCCAGTACTTC
CASSRTSQETQYF
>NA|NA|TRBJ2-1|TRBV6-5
TGTGCCAGCAGTTACCGGACAGTGGGATACAATGAGCAGTTCTTC
CASSYRTVGYNEQFF
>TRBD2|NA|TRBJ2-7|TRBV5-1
TGCGCCAGCAGCTTTATAGCGGGAGGTTTCTACGAGCAGTACTTC
CASSFIAGGFYEQYF